A selection of T cell receptor beta chains follows, all from one sample in a study of shared clonotypes between healthy human individuals. The method was immunoSEQ multiplex PCR; TCRdb's version includes in-frame clones alone and lacks a portion of them. The data hold approximately 500,000 clones, with 90% to 97% observed a single time. The sample consisted of naive CD4+ T cells sorted from blood. The receptors shown here come from a woman in her twenties or thirties in good health. The CDR3 runs from the conserved cysteine through the conserved F or W. Each record gives: CDR3 protein, CDR3 DNA, V gene, J gene, clone size, CDR3 length, D gene. A D gene is named only where the DNA matches it firmly. Size values are once, few and many counts, or a class for expanded clones, and some rows have none.

CASSEKTGTGGLGQYF	TGTGCCAGCAGTGAGAAAACCGGGACAGGGGGGCTCGGGCAGTACTTC	TRBV27	TRBJ2-7	-	16	TRBD1
CASSLAGEEKLFF	TGTGCCAGCAGCTTAGCAGGGGAGGAAAAACTGTTTTTT	TRBV7-9	TRBJ1-4	-	13	-
CASSERNEQFF	TGTGCCAGCAGTGAACGGAATGAGCAGTTCTTC	TRBV25-1	TRBJ2-1	-	11	-
CASSEETSGLETQYF	TGCGCCAGCAGTGAAGAGACTAGCGGACTAGAGACCCAGTACTTC	TRBV10-2	TRBJ2-5	-	15	TRBD2
CASSSTGGAGYGYTF	TGTGCCAGCAGTTCTACAGGGGGCGCTGGCTATGGCTACACCTTC	TRBV6-5	TRBJ1-2	-	15	TRBD1
CASSGGLAAPYEQYF	TGCGCCAGCAGCGGGGGACTAGCGGCCCCATACGAGCAGTACTTC	TRBV5-1	TRBJ2-7	-	15	TRBD2
CASSFSRKSYNEQFF	TGTGCCAGCAGTTTTAGCAGAAAATCCTACAATGAGCAGTTCTTC	TRBV11-2	TRBJ2-1	-	15	-
CASSPRGVNQPQHF	TGTGCCAGCAGTCCGAGGGGGGTCAATCAGCCCCAGCATTTT	TRBV6-5	TRBJ1-5	-	14	-
CASSGTHNFDEQYF	TGTGCCAGCAGCGGGACACACAATTTTGACGAGCAGTACTTC	TRBV28	TRBJ2-7	-	14	-
CASSWKGAVLDTQYF	TGCGCCAGCAGCTGGAAAGGGGCGGTGTTGGATACGCAGTATTTT	TRBV5-1	TRBJ2-3	-	15	-
CASSSDPFRWPQHF	TGTGCCAGCAGTTCAGACCCTTTTCGTTGGCCCCAGCATTTT	TRBV27	TRBJ1-5	-	14	-
CASSPGVPHGYTF	TGTGCCAGTAGCCCCGGCGTCCCACATGGCTACACCTTC	TRBV19	TRBJ1-2	-	13	-
CASSRGFGDRGLNTEAFF	TGCGCCAGCAGCCGAGGGTTCGGGGACAGGGGGCTGAACACTGAAGCTTTCTTT	TRBV4-1	TRBJ1-1	-	18	TRBD1
CASSESSTSGRTGELFF	TGCGCCAGCAGTGAGTCGTCGACTAGCGGGCGCACCGGGGAGCTGTTTTTT	TRBV10-2	TRBJ2-2	-	17	TRBD2
CASSALASHEQYF	TGTGCCAGCAGCGCACTAGCTTCCCACGAGCAGTACTTC	TRBV11-1	TRBJ2-7	-	13	-
CASSVGRARGYNEQFF	TGTGCCAGCAGTGTCGGGAGGGCAAGAGGTTACAATGAGCAGTTCTTC	TRBV28	TRBJ2-1	-	16	TRBD2
CASSLGTEETQYF	TGTGCCAGCAGCCTTGGTACAGAAGAGACCCAGTACTTC	TRBV5-4	TRBJ2-5	once	13	-
CASSGRLGTEQYF	TGTGCCAGCAGCGGGCGGCTGGGTACAGAGCAGTACTTC	TRBV13	TRBJ2-7	-	13	-
CASSLARKETQYF	TGTGCCAGCAGCTTAGCTAGGAAAGAGACCCAGTACTTC	TRBV7-2	TRBJ2-5	-	13	-
CASGPSPAGQGFGNEQYF	TGTGCCAGCGGACCATCGCCCGCGGGACAGGGTTTTGGTAACGAGCAGTACTTC	TRBV28	TRBJ2-7	-	18	TRBD1
CASSESAGAAFF	TGTGCCAGCAGTGAATCGGCAGGGGCGGCTTTCTTT	TRBV25-1	TRBJ1-1	once	12	-
CASSPPLQGVVANEKLFF	TGTGCCAGCTCACCTCCTCTGCAGGGGGTTGTAGCTAATGAAAAACTGTTTTTT	TRBV18	TRBJ1-4	-	18	TRBD1
CASSLIRQGRTEAFF	TGTGCCAGCAGTTTAATCAGGCAGGGACGCACTGAAGCTTTCTTT	TRBV28	TRBJ1-1	-	15	-
CSASRGTQYF	TGCAGTGCTTCCCGGGGGACCCAGTACTTC	TRBV20-1	TRBJ2-5	-	10	-
CASKGLNYNEQFF	TGCGCCAGCAAGGGACTAAACTACAATGAGCAGTTCTTC	TRBV10-2	TRBJ2-1	-	13	TRBD2
CASSTAGTSGNTIYF	TGTGCCAGTAGTACGGCGGGCACATCTGGAAACACCATATATTTT	TRBV19	TRBJ1-3	-	15	-
CARNRSGNYGYTF	TGTGCCAGAAACCGGAGCGGGAACTATGGCTACACCTTC	TRBV19	TRBJ1-2	-	13	-
CASRGLTTGELFF	TGTGCCAGCAGAGGACTAACTACCGGGGAGCTGTTTTTT	TRBV6-5	TRBJ2-2	once	13	-
CASRPALGEQYF	TGTGCCAGCAGGCCTGCGTTGGGAGAGCAGTATTTT	TRBV27	TRBJ2-3	-	12	-
CASSRGGKNTGELFF	TGTGCCAGCAGTCGCGGCGGGAAAAACACCGGGGAGCTGTTTTTT	TRBV5-4	TRBJ2-2	-	15	-
CASRPRVAGGQEQYF	TGTGCCAGCAGACCTCGGGTAGCGGGAGGCCAAGAGCAGTACTTC	TRBV6-6	TRBJ2-7	-	15	TRBD2
CASSRTGTWDTQYF	TGTGCCAGCTCCCGGACAGGGACGTGGGATACGCAGTATTTT	TRBV18	TRBJ2-3	-	14	TRBD1
CASSPTSGGQGAYYGYTF	TGTGCCAGCTCACCAACCTCAGGCGGACAGGGGGCTTACTATGGCTACACCTTC	TRBV18	TRBJ1-2	-	18	TRBD1
CASSWGVNEQYF	TGTGCCAGCAGCTGGGGGGTTAACGAGCAGTACTTC	TRBV7-9	TRBJ2-7	-	12	-
CASSYRGTYEQYF	TGTGCCAGCAGTTACAGGGGAACCTACGAGCAGTACTTC	TRBV2	TRBJ2-7	-	13	TRBD1
CASSQSVGRTEAFF	TGCGCCAGCAGCCAATCTGTCGGACGGACTGAAGCTTTCTTT	TRBV4-1	TRBJ1-1	-	14	-
CSVRLALTDTQYF	TGCAGCGTTCGGCTAGCGCTCACAGATACGCAGTATTTT	TRBV29-1	TRBJ2-3	-	13	-
CASSSSWQGSSYEQYF	TGTGCCAGCAGTTCGTCGTGGCAGGGGAGTTCCTACGAGCAGTACTTC	TRBV6-5	TRBJ2-7	-	16	-
CASSGGIGQPQHF	TGTGCCAGCAGTGGGGGCATCGGTCAGCCCCAGCATTTT	TRBV2	TRBJ1-5	-	13	-
CASSPRGTLRFF	TGTGCCAGCAGCCCGCGGGGGACCTTGCGGTTCTTC	TRBV28	TRBJ2-1	-	12	TRBD2
CASSLTTSYNEQFF	TGTGCCAGCAGTTTAACTACTTCCTACAATGAGCAGTTCTTC	TRBV27	TRBJ2-1	-	14	-
CASGDRDYEQYF	TGTGCCAGCGGGGACAGGGACTACGAGCAGTACTTC	TRBV7-9	TRBJ2-7	-	12	TRBD1
CASSPDRGLNGYTF	TGTGCCAGCAGCCCCGACAGGGGGCTTAATGGCTACACCTTC	TRBV28	TRBJ1-2	-	14	TRBD1
CASKPGQGYPYEQYF	TGTGCCAGCAAGCCCGGACAGGGGTATCCCTACGAGCAGTACTTC	TRBV6-6	TRBJ2-7	once	15	TRBD1
CASSTPTGDEQYF	TGTGCCAGCAGTACGCCAACAGGGGACGAGCAGTACTTC	TRBV28	TRBJ2-7	-	13	TRBD1
CASSPRQATYEQYF	TGTGCCAGCTCACCTCGGCAGGCCACCTACGAGCAGTACTTC	TRBV18	TRBJ2-7	-	14	-
CASSGGTSTLGEQYF	TGTGCCAGCAGCGGTGGGACTAGCACCCTCGGCGAGCAGTACTTC	TRBV7-9	TRBJ2-7	-	15	TRBD2
CASNQGRTGNTIYF	TGTGCCAGCAATCAGGGGAGGACTGGAAACACCATATATTTT	TRBV2	TRBJ1-3	-	14	-
CSVEQMVVAKNIQYF	TGCAGCGTTGAACAAATGGTAGTAGCCAAAAACATTCAGTACTTC	TRBV29-1	TRBJ2-4	-	15	-
CASSWVGVSGANVLTF	TGTGCCAGCAGTTGGGTGGGCGTCTCTGGGGCCAACGTCCTGACTTTC	TRBV28	TRBJ2-6	-	16	-
CASSIRPAERTGELFF	TGTGCCAGTAGTATTCGTCCAGCGGAGAGGACCGGGGAGCTGTTTTTT	TRBV19	TRBJ2-2	once	16	-
CASSKTAVRSEQFF	TGTGCCAGCAGCAAGACAGCCGTAAGATCCGAGCAGTTCTTC	TRBV7-9	TRBJ2-1	-	14	-
CSVEEGEEQFF	TGCAGCGTTGAAGAGGGCGAAGAGCAGTTCTTC	TRBV29-1	TRBJ2-1	-	11	-
CASSSTGGSYEQYF	TGCGCCAGCAGCTCGACAGGGGGGTCCTACGAGCAGTACTTC	TRBV5-1	TRBJ2-7	-	14	TRBD1
CASSQAKTTNEKLFF	TGTGCCAGCAGCCAAGCCAAGACAACTAATGAAAAACTGTTTTTT	TRBV14	TRBJ1-4	-	15	-
CASSWTSGRMAGELFF	TGTGCCAGCAGCTGGACTAGCGGGAGGATGGCCGGGGAGCTGTTTTTT	TRBV7-9	TRBJ2-2	-	16	TRBD2
CASSPPGQPNTEAFF	TGTGCCAGCTCACCACCGGGACAGCCGAACACTGAAGCTTTCTTT	TRBV18	TRBJ1-1	-	15	TRBD1
CAWQPGGLGYTF	TGTGCCTGGCAACCGGGGGGATTGGGCTACACCTTC	TRBV30	TRBJ1-2	-	12	-
CASSSLAGGPDTQYF	TGCGCCAGCAGCTCTCTAGCGGGAGGGCCAGATACGCAGTATTTT	TRBV5-1	TRBJ2-3	-	15	TRBD2